There are a few counts of the clone carrying this TCR beta chain. Here immunoSEQ multiplex PCR was the method, and the copy in TCRdb shows in-frame clones only, minus some. The sample shows 110,000 or so clones, roughly 84% of them seen only once. The sample originates from a study of blood T cell repertoires in COVID-19. This CDR3 has 15 residues. V lost 4 bases to trimming and J lost 1 base, with 14 bases between them. Per germline, CDR1 MGHDK and CDR2 SYGVNS. The chain is built from TRBV25-1 and TRBJ2-7; D may be TRBD2 (5 bases). The sequence came from a woman aged 80 or over with active or convalescent COVID-19. The sample was peripheral blood. CDR3 sequence: CASSGFGEKSYEQYF. The CDR3 bases are TGTGCCAGCAGTGGATTTGGGGAGAAGTCCTACGAGCAGTACTTC.